Below are 28 T cell receptor beta chains sequenced from a single sample in a study of beta chain features in type 1 diabetes (dated by TCRdb to the late 2010s). No cognate antigen is known for these TCRs. General conclusions and limits of the study: Type 1 diabetes patients showed a moderate but significant shortening of TCRB CDR3 length in all four CD4+ subsets.

Libraries were prepared through the immunoSEQ multiplex PCR assay. The entire amount of isolated RNA was reverse transcribed using the High Capacity cDNA Reverse Transcription Kit, so the sequenced TCRB transcripts were expressed ones. TCRdb provides this immuneACCESS table in a form limited to in-frame rearrangements. Some clones are lacking; in checked studies, under half of them reflect an unresolved V gene, and why the rest are absent is not known. The sample table lists hundreds of thousands of clones, about 15% of them with a count of one. The top ten clones comprise roughly 0.015% of the sample. Sequencing was carried out using naive CD4+ T cells from blood. In the paper's terms, the cell subset or site label means: true naive CD4+ T cells. The receptors stem from a man between 18 and 35 years old with type 1 diabetes.

This clone appeared a few times. The V and J genes are TRBV14 and TRBJ2-5; 7 positions agree with TRBD2. The CDR3 totals 15 residues. V shed 0 bases, J shed 4 bases, and the junction held 5 bases outside the gene matches. Germline CDR1 and CDR2: SGHDN and FVKESK. This CDR3 reads CASSQDWTSSETQYF. As DNA, the CDR3 is TGTGCCAGCAGCCAAGATTGGACTAGTTCAGAGACCCAGTACTTC.

The chain is built from TRBV30 and TRBJ1-5, with 7 bases fitting TRBD1. V lost 3 bases and J lost 1; bases outside the gene matches: 6. Per the germline V gene, CDR1 is GTSNPN and CDR2 is SVGIG (reference sequence). This CDR3 is 15 amino acids long. The CDR3 is CAWRVQGVSNQPQHF. Written as DNA, the CDR3 is TGTGCCTGGAGGGTCCAGGGGGTGAGCAATCAGCCCCAGCATTTT.

This clone was counted a few times. This chain connects TRBV28 to TRBJ2-5; the D gene is possibly TRBD1 (5 bases). CDR3 length equals 14 residues. Germline CDR1 is MDHEN and CDR2 is SYDVKM. Between the trimmed V and J ends, which lost 5 bases and 2 bases, there was a span of 12 bases. The CDR3 DNA reads as TGTGCCAGCAGTCTCGGACACCCACAAGAGACCCAGTACTTC. Translating it yields CASSLGHPQETQYF.

The chain carries TRBV5-1 and TRBJ2-3, with D possibly TRBD1 on 6 matching bases. The V gene lost 7 bases and the J gene lost 1 base, with 13 bases spanning the gap. Germline assignment: CDR1 SGHRS and CDR2 YFSETQ. The CDR3 consists of 14 residues. The CDR3, as DNA: TGCGCCAGCGGCCTTTGGGGGCGCACAGATACGCAGTATTTT. The encoded protein is CASGLWGRTDTQYF.

This clone was observed a few times. CDR3 loop: CASSPDTGNIQYF. The CDR3 bases are TGTGCCAGCTCCCCCGATACGGGAAACATTCAGTACTTC. The V and J genes are TRBV18 and TRBJ2-4, with D unresolved. V lost 6 bases, J lost 6 bases, and 12 bases lay in between. The V gene's germline CDR1 is KGHSH and CDR2 LQKENI. There are 13 residues in the CDR3.

This clone was counted once. The chain links TRBV25-1 to TRBJ1-2, with a weak D call TRBD1 (6 bases). V shed 4 bases and J shed 3 bases, with 15 bases lying between them. CDR1 and CDR2 from the germline V gene are MGHDK and SYGVNS. The CDR3 runs to 15 residues. CDR3 protein: CASSVRQGYDYGYTF. The CDR3 DNA reads as TGTGCCAGCAGTGTACGTCAGGGGTACGACTATGGCTACACCTTC.

There are a few counts of this clone. J is TRBJ1-1 and V is TRBV2; D perhaps matches TRBD1 (5 bases). V was pared by 6 bases and J by 1 base, with 9 bases between. This CDR3 is 13 amino acids long. CDR1 and CDR2 from the germline V gene are SNHLY and FYNNEI. The CDR3 is CASSRAWNTEAFF. The CDR3 DNA is TGTGCCAGCAGCAGGGCGTGGAACACTGAAGCTTTCTTT.

V gene TRBV28 combines with J gene TRBJ2-7; 8 positions match TRBD1. The ends lost 1 base at V and 4 bases at J; junction bases unmatched: 6. The CDR3 is made up of 15 amino acids. The V gene's germline CDR1 is MDHEN and CDR2 SYDVKM. The CDR3 loop reads CASSLFGQGLYEQYF. The CDR3 coding sequence is TGTGCCAGCAGTTTATTTGGACAGGGCCTATACGAGCAGTACTTC.

V gene TRBV30 combines with J gene TRBJ1-2; a possible D gene is TRBD1 (5 bases). The CDR3 length is 15 residues. CDR1 is GTSNPN and CDR2 is SVGIG in the germline V gene (reference sequence). Trimming removed 3 bases from V and 6 bases from J, with 20 bases in between. The CDR3: CAWRPSGGGVDGYTF. CDR3 in DNA: TGTGCCTGGAGACCCTCGGGGGGAGGGGTGGATGGCTACACCTTC. Based on the CDR3 plus reference TRBV30 and TRBJ1-2, the full variable domain is SQTIHQWPATLVQPVGSPLSLECTVEGTSNPNLYWYRQAAGRGLQLLFYSVGIGQISSEVPQNLSASRPQDRQFILSSKKLLLSDSGFYLCAWRPSGGGVDGYTFGSGTRLTVV.

The chain combines TRBV28 with TRBJ1-6, with a tentative D call TRBD1 (5 bases). In germline, CDR1 is MDHEN, CDR2 SYDVKM. V lost 6 bases and J 7 bases, leaving 10 bases between the germline ends. This CDR3 is 13 amino acids long. The CDR3 reads CASRSGRNSPLHF. The CDR3 nucleotides read TGTGCCAGCAGGTCAGGGCGGAATTCACCCCTCCACTTT.

The V and J genes are TRBV19 and TRBJ2-5, with D perhaps matching TRBD1 (6 bases). Trimming took off 5 bases at V and 4 bases at J, with 23 bases between the two ends. This CDR3 has 17 residues. Germline-derived CDR1 and CDR2 are LNHDA and SQIVND (reference sequence). The chain's CDR3 is CASSRKQGGPRGETQYF. DNA of the CDR3: TGTGCCAGTAGTCGAAAACAGGGCGGGCCCCGAGGAGAGACCCAGTACTTC.

This clone has just a few counts. This chain joins TRBV30 and TRBJ2-3, with 9 positions matching TRBD2. Germline CDR1 GTSNPN, CDR2 SVGIG (reference sequence). J was trimmed by 4 bases and V by 3 bases; bases with no gene match: 8. CDR3 size: 15 residues. The chain's CDR3 is CAWRGGGASSDTQYF. The CDR3 DNA sequence: TGTGCCTGGAGGGGCGGGGGGGCCTCCTCAGATACGCAGTATTTT.

J is TRBJ1-5 and V is TRBV5-4, with 11 bases lining up with TRBD1. CDR3 length equals 16 residues. Trimming cost V 0 bases and J 6 bases; bases outside gene matches: 5. Germline V CDR1 and CDR2: SGHNT, YYREEE (reference sequence). DNA of the CDR3: TGTGCCAGCAGCTTGGGGACAGGGGGCATCGTTCAGCCCCAGCATTTT. Amino acid sequence: CASSLGTGGIVQPQHF.

V and J are TRBV7-9 and TRBJ1-1; no reliable D call. Looked up from germline, CDR1 is SEHNR and CDR2 is FQNEAQ (reference sequence). V was shortened by 3 bases and J by 4 bases, with 3 bases between the two germline ends. CDR3 size: 11 residues. As DNA, the CDR3 is TGTGCCAGCAGCTTCGTCACTGAAGCTTTCTTT. It encodes CASSFVTEAFF. Full variable domain (outside the CDR3, taken from reference TRBV7-9 and TRBJ1-1): DTGVSQNPRHKITKRGQNVTFRCDPISEHNRLYWYRQTLGQGPEFLTYFQNEAQLEKSRLLSDRFSAERPKGSFSTLEIQRTEQGDSAMYLCASSFVTEAFFGQGTRLTVV.

This clone came up a few times. The V call is TRBV5-1, the J call TRBJ2-7; 8 bases align to TRBD2. Germline CDR1 and CDR2: SGHRS and YFSETQ. V lost 0 bases, J lost 3 bases, and 2 bases stayed unmatched. The CDR3 is 14 residues long. This CDR3 is CASSLDLAGYEQYF. In DNA form, the CDR3 reads TGCGCCAGCAGCTTGGACCTAGCGGGCTACGAGCAGTACTTC.

The rearrangement uses TRBV28 and TRBJ1-1; the match to TRBD1 covers 8 bases. The germline gives CDR1 MDHEN, CDR2 SYDVKM. This CDR3 is built from 15 residues. Trimming removed 6 bases from V and 7 bases from J; junction bases left unmatched: 13. Here the CDR3 DNA reads TGTGCCAGCAGCTCTCCAGGACAGGGCGGCAGTGAAGCTTTCTTT. This encodes CASSSPGQGGSEAFF.

A few counts support this clone. The chain joins TRBV30 to TRBJ2-1; 13 nucleotides match TRBD2. V was clipped by 3 bases and J by 10 bases; unmatched bases: 9. CDR1 and CDR2 from the germline V gene are GTSNPN and SVGIG (reference sequence). There are 15 residues in the CDR3. CDR3 amino acids: CAWRAGLAGRGEQFF. The DNA of the CDR3 is TGTGCCTGGAGAGCGGGACTAGCGGGACGTGGCGAGCAGTTCTTC.

The gene calls are TRBV5-6 and TRBJ2-2, with 7 bases that match TRBD1. The CDR3 extends over 16 amino acids. CDR1 and CDR2 from the germline V gene are SGHDT and YYEEEE. Germline trimming cut 4 bases from V and 4 bases from J; bases unmatched to any gene: 10. The CDR3 DNA is TGTGCCAGCAGCCCTGAAAGGGGGCGATTCACCGGGGAGCTGTTTTTT. Protein sequence: CASSPERGRFTGELFF.

V is TRBV30 and J is TRBJ2-7; perhaps TRBD1 as D (7 bases). Germline-derived CDR1 and CDR2 are GTSNPN and SVGIG (reference sequence). V was cut by 2 bases and J by 0 bases, with 17 bases left in between. This CDR3 has 16 amino acids. The CDR3 protein is CAWSPRRGRSSYEQYF. The CDR3 region has the DNA TGTGCCTGGAGTCCCCGGAGGGGGCGAAGCTCCTACGAGCAGTACTTC.

This clone was counted a few times. The chain couples TRBV7-2 to TRBJ1-2; D unclear. The CDR3 consists of 14 residues. Germline V gene lookup returns CDR1 SGHTA and CDR2 FQGNSA. Between the trimmed V and J ends, which lost 3 bases and 0 bases, there was a span of 8 bases. As DNA, the CDR3 is TGTGCCAGCAGCTTCTCCCCTGCTAACTATGGCTACACCTTC. Amino acids: CASSFSPANYGYTF.

This clone occurred a few times. The gene calls are TRBV18 and TRBJ1-1; the D is unclear. V was clipped by 3 bases and J by 5 bases, with 16 bases between them. The CDR3 runs 15 residues. Germline CDR1 reads KGHSH; CDR2 reads LQKENI. The CDR3: CASSPSGARGTEAFF. The CDR3 DNA is TGTGCCAGCTCACCGTCGGGAGCCCGGGGTACTGAAGCTTTCTTT.

The V and J genes are TRBV19 and TRBJ1-2; TRBD1 is a possible D gene (6 bases). This CDR3 spans 15 amino acids. Germline V gene data show CDR1 as LNHDA and CDR2 as SQIVND (reference sequence). With 3 bases removed from V and 5 bases from J, the gap between germline ends came to 16 bases. DNA for the CDR3: TGTGCCAGTAGTATGACAATGACAGGACCTTATGGCTACACCTTC. This codes for CASSMTMTGPYGYTF.

CDR3 coding DNA: TGCAGCGTCTCCCGGACTAGCGGGGGGAAGGAGACCCAGTACTTC. This encodes CSVSRTSGGKETQYF. The rearrangement joins TRBV29-1 to TRBJ2-5, with 14 bases lining up with TRBD2. This CDR3 spans 15 amino acids. Trimming removed 6 bases from V and 5 bases from J; junction bases left unmatched: 8. The germline V gene encodes CDR1 SQVTM and CDR2 ANQGSEA.

For this clone: In the same sample, other DNA sequences code for this CDR3. This sequence joins TRBV30 and TRBJ1-5; 7 bases align to TRBD1. Germline values: CDR1 GTSNPN, CDR2 SVGIG (reference sequence). The CDR3 spans 13 residues. With V trimmed by 3 bases and J by 5 bases, 4 bases remained unmatched. DNA of the CDR3: TGTGCCTGGAGCGGAACAGGGGATCAGCCCCAGCATTTT. As protein: CAWSGTGDQPQHF.

V usage is TRBV28 and J usage is TRBJ2-7; 9 bases fit TRBD1. The V gene's germline CDR1 is MDHEN and CDR2 SYDVKM. V shed 6 bases and J 5 bases; nucleotides not matched to a gene: 11. There are 15 residues in the CDR3. CDR3 in DNA: TGTGCCAGCAGCATTCCCTTCGGGACAGGGAACGAGCAGTACTTC. Translating gives CASSIPFGTGNEQYF.

The V and J genes are TRBV30 and TRBJ2-3; TRBD1 aligns across 8 bases. This CDR3 spans 17 amino acids. Germline V gene sequence: CDR1 GTSNPN, CDR2 SVGIG (reference sequence). The V and J ends lost 4 bases and 1 base, in that order; junction bases with no gene match: 13. The CDR3 coding sequence is TGTGCCTGGACCTCGACGCGGACAGGGCTTCGCACAGATACGCAGTATTTT. Translating gives CAWTSTRTGLRTDTQYF.

This clone has only a few counts. The rearrangement links TRBV6-6 to TRBJ2-1; D unresolved. The CDR3 consists of 14 residues. CDR1 and CDR2 (germline): MNHNY, SVGAGI (reference sequence). V was shortened by 8 bases and J by 6 bases, with 17 bases between the two germline ends. The CDR3 sequence is CASGSLNTGNEQFF. The CDR3, as DNA: TGTGCCAGCGGATCCTTAAACACGGGCAATGAGCAGTTCTTC.

There are a few counts of this clone. The V and J genes are TRBV28 and TRBJ2-3; 8 positions agree with TRBD2. CDR1 is MDHEN, CDR2 SYDVKM, per germline. This CDR3 is built from 15 residues. The ends lost 11 bases at V and 1 base at J; junction bases unmatched: 11. In nucleotides, the CDR3 is TGTGCCGGACGGGGGGGGGCGTCCGGCACAGATACGCAGTATTTT. Encoded protein: CAGRGGASGTDTQYF.